These 13 T cell receptor beta chains were all obtained from the same sample, sequenced in a study of cytomegalovirus exposure and HLA in healthy donors. The PCR contained 60 Vbeta and 13 Jbeta primers. TCRdb keeps only in-frame clones here, not all; method: immunoSEQ multiplex PCR. The repertoire holds 95,000 to 110,000 clones, with around 77% as singletons. Sequencing was performed on PBMCs. All receptors come from a male donor in good health and CMV-seronegative.

The chain has TRBV15 and TRBJ2-7; 8 positions agree with TRBD2. V was clipped by 0 bases and J by 0 bases; unmatched bases: 4. Germline V lookup: CDR1 LNHNV, CDR2 YYDKDF (reference sequence). The CDR3 runs to 16 residues. This chain's CDR3 is CATSRDRGGLSYEQYF. The CDR3 coding sequence is TGTGCCACCAGCAGAGATCGGGGGGGCCTCTCCTACGAGCAGTACTTC.

The chain couples TRBV10-3 to TRBJ2-7; TRBD1 is a possible D gene (5 bases). Germline CDR1 and CDR2: ENHRY and SYGVKD. CDR3 length: 15 amino acids. V lost 5 bases and J lost 5, with 19 bases in between. CDR3 coding DNA: TGTGCCATCAGTACGAGAGAGGCAGGGCTCGACGAGCAGTACTTC. It codes for CAISTREAGLDEQYF.

The rearrangement links TRBV30 to TRBJ1-2; 9 bases fit TRBD1. Germline lookup yields CDR1 GTSNPN and CDR2 SVGIG (reference sequence). J lost 8 bases, V lost 5 bases, and 12 bases had no gene match. The CDR3 runs to 14 residues. The CDR3 spells CAWDPDRGADGYTF. CDR3 in DNA: TGTGCCTGGGACCCGGACAGGGGCGCGGACGGCTACACCTTC.

V gene TRBV19 combines with J gene TRBJ1-2; D gene unclear. This CDR3 has 12 residues. The germline V gene encodes CDR1 LNHDA and CDR2 SQIVND (reference sequence). Trimming shortened V by 10 bases and J by 1 base, and 10 bases separated the two germline ends. The CDR3 protein is CATWARNYGYTF. The CDR3 DNA is TGTGCCACCTGGGCCCGTAACTATGGCTACACCTTC.

This chain uses TRBV29-1 with TRBJ1-1; tentative D call: TRBD1 (5 bases). CDR1 and CDR2 (germline): SQVTM, ANQGSEA. V lost 3 bases and J lost 3, with 11 bases in between. The CDR3 runs to 13 residues. CDR3: CSVERSGDTEAFF. In DNA form, the CDR3 reads TGCAGCGTTGAGAGGTCGGGGGACACTGAAGCTTTCTTT.

The chain couples TRBV7-6 to TRBJ2-5, with D uncertain. This CDR3 is built from 15 residues. The germline CDR1 and CDR2 sequences are SGHVS and FNYEAQ. Trimming removed 5 bases from V and 2 bases from J, with 15 bases in between. The CDR3 DNA reads as TGTGCCAGCAGCCACTTCCCGGGTTTTCAAGAGACCCAGTACTTC. Translation gives CASSHFPGFQETQYF.

This clone has a handful of counts. The V gene is TRBV28, the J gene TRBJ2-1; 11 bases fit TRBD2. There are 16 residues in the CDR3. Germline values: CDR1 MDHEN, CDR2 SYDVKM. The junction had 7 bases not matched to a gene; V was cut back by 4 bases and J by 5 bases. CDR3: CASSSSSGRLNNEQFF. Written as DNA, the CDR3 is TGTGCCAGCAGTTCGTCTAGCGGGAGGCTCAACAATGAGCAGTTCTTC.

For the CDR3, the DNA is TGCGCCAGCTCGGCAGGGGCGTTTGGCACTGAAGCTTTCTTT. As protein: CASSAGAFGTEAFF. The chain employs TRBV4-1 and TRBJ1-1; possible D gene TRBD1, 6 bases. CDR1 and CDR2 from the germline V gene are MGHRA and YSYEKL. V gave up 8 bases and J gave up 4 bases, with 17 bases separating them. This CDR3 has 14 residues.

This rearrangement joins TRBV19 to TRBJ2-5; tentative D call: TRBD2 (6 bases). CDR3 length: 16 amino acids. With 9 bases removed from V and 4 bases from J, the gap between germline ends came to 24 bases. The germline V gene encodes CDR1 LNHDA and CDR2 SQIVND (reference sequence). CDR3: CASRPGTPGRGETQYF. Here the CDR3 DNA reads TGTGCCAGCCGTCCCGGGACGCCCGGGCGGGGAGAGACCCAGTACTTC.

CDR3 residues: CASSVGGQGLTDTQYF. In DNA, the CDR3 is TGTGCCAGCAGCGTAGGGGGACAGGGTCTCACAGATACGCAGTATTTT. J is TRBJ2-3 and V is TRBV9; 9 positions agree with TRBD1. The CDR3 is 16 amino acids. The germline V gene has CDR1 SGDLS and CDR2 YYNGEE. V gave up 0 bases and J gave up 2 bases; unmatched junction bases: 4.

The chain links TRBV5-1 to TRBJ1-2; 7 bases fit TRBD1. V lost 0 bases, J lost 4 bases, and 6 bases stayed unmatched. The CDR3 runs to 15 residues. Germline CDR1 and CDR2: SGHRS and YFSETQ. The CDR3 region is CASSLGVGGGYGYTF. CDR3 sequence (DNA): TGCGCCAGCAGCTTGGGGGTAGGGGGCGGCTATGGCTACACCTTC.

The genes are TRBV27 and TRBJ2-7, with TRBD1 identical over 8 bases. The ends lost 6 bases at V and 7 bases at J; junction bases unmatched: 8. The CDR3 is made up of 13 amino acids. Per the germline V gene, CDR1 is MNHEY and CDR2 is SMNVEV (reference sequence). The CDR3 reads CASRRTGIKEQYF. The DNA of the CDR3 is TGTGCCAGCAGGAGGACAGGGATTAAGGAGCAGTACTTC.

The chain uses TRBV7-8 and TRBJ2-1; 9 nucleotides line up with TRBD1. Germline CDR1 reads SGHVS; CDR2 reads FQNEAQ. The CDR3 is 15 residues long. The V gene end was trimmed by 5 bases and the J gene end by 5 bases; junction bases not matched to a gene: 7. CDR3 DNA sequence: TGTGCCAGCAGCCCGGGGACAGGGAGAAACAATGAGCAGTTCTTC. This codes for CASSPGTGRNNEQFF.